This T cell receptor beta chain was captured in a study of blood T cell repertoires in COVID-19. For the study at large: Italy, Spain and the United States were the sources of the convalescent and acute COVID-19 samples. PBMCs, B-cell-depleted T cells, or T cells provided the cDNA or gDNA that made up the material.

Germline values: CDR1 MNHEY, CDR2 SVGAGI. This CDR3 contains 16 residues. V was clipped by 0 bases and J by 5 bases, with 16 bases between them. In the original analysis: How many nucleated cells were present was estimated from reference gene primer amplification. Method: immunoSEQ multiplex PCR; TCRdb's copy keeps in-frame clones and lacks some. The D gene and trimming were derived from the DNA, and the V and J assignments and clone size from that table. The top ten clones hold 30% to 45% of a sample with about 110,000 clones, about 86% of them seen once. Sequenced input: peripheral blood. This sequence originates from a man of 80 years or more with acute or convalescent COVID-19. The chain links TRBV6-5 to TRBJ1-1; tentative D call: TRBD1 (6 bases). The CDR3 DNA sequence: TGTGCCAGCAGTTACTCGAAGGGCAGGGGAAGGACTGAAGCTTTCTTT. Protein product: CASSYSKGRGRTEAFF.